This T cell receptor beta chain was observed in a study of response to subunit inactivated influenza vaccine. The study, taken as a whole, reports: T cells newly recruited by each seasonal influenza vaccination are few, the authors suggested.

The length of the CDR3 is 13 residues. In germline, CDR1 is SGHTA, CDR2 FQGNSA. The V end lost 4 bases, the J end lost 8 bases, and 12 bases lay between the germline ends. One entry per CDR3 protein results from TCRdb running MiXCR on the RT-PCR reads. The sample yields 800,000 or so distinct CDR3 sequences, around 21% seen once. To note about this clonotype: What it binds is unknown.

V gene TRBV7-2 combines with J gene TRBJ2-1; D remains unclear. The sample in question was PBMCs from blood, obtained around 5 days after vaccination. The sequence derives from a man in his fifties who received an inactivated influenza vaccine. This CDR3 is CASSYQRAHEQFF. The CDR3 nucleotides read TGTGCCAGCAGCTACCAAAGGGCTCATGAGCAGTTCTTC.